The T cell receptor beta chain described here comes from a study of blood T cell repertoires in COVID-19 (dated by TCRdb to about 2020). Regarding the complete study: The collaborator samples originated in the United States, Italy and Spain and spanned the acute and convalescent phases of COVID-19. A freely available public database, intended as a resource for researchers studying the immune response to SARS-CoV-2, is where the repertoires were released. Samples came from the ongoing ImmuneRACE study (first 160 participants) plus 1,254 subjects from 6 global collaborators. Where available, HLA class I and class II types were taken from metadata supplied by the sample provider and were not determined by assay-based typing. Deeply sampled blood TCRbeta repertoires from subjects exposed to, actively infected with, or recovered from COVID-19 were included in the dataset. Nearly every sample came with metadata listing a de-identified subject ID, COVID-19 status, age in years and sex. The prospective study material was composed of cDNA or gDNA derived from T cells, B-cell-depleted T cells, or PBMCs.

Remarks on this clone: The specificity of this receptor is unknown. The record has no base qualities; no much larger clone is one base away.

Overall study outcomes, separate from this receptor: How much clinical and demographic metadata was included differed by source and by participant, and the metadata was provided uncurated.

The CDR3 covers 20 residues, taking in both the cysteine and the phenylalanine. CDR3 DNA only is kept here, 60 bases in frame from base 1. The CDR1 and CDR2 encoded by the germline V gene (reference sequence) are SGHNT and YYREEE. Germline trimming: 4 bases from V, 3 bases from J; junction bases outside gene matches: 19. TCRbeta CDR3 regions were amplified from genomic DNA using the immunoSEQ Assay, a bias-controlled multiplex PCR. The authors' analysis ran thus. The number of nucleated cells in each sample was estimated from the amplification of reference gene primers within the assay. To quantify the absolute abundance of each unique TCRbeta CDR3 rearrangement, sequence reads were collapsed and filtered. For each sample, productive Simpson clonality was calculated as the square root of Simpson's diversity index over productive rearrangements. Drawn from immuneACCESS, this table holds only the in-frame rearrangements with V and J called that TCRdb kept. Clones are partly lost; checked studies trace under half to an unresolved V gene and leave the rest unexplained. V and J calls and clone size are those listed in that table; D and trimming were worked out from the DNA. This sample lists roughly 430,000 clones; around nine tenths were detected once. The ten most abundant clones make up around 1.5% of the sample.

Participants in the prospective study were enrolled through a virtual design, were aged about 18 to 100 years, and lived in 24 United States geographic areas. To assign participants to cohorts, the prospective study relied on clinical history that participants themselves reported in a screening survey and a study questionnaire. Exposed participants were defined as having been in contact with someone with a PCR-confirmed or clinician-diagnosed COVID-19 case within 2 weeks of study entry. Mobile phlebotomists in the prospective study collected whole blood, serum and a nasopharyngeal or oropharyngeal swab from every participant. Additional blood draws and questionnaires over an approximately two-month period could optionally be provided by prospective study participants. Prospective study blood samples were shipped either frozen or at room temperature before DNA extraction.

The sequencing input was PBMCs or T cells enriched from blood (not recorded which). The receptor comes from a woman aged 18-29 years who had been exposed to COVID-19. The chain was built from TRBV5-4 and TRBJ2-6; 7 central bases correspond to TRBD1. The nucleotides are TGTGCCAGCAGCCCAAGACAGGGTCGGCGCCCTTACTATGGGGCCAACGTCCTGACTTTC. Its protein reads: CASSPRQGRRPYYGANVLTF.